These 3 T cell receptor beta chains were sequenced from one sample in a study of OX40 agonist ivuxolimab in advanced cancers. Here immunoSEQ multiplex PCR was the method, and the copy in TCRdb shows in-frame clones only, minus some. The data show roughly 35,000 clones, with around 81% seen just once and around 1.4% held by the top ten. Sequencing used CD4+ or CD8+ T cells sorted from blood, obtained in a trial of the OX40 agonist ivuxolimab. Every receptor here comes from an adult with an advanced solid tumor such as melanoma, head and neck, liver or kidney cancer.

The chain is built from TRBV28 and TRBJ2-7, with 9 positions matching TRBD1. J was trimmed by 4 bases and V by 2 bases; bases with no gene match: 18. The CDR3 is made up of 19 amino acids. Germline CDR1 reads MDHEN; CDR2 reads SYDVKM. The CDR3 loop is CASSLPPGLVGQGPYEQYF. The CDR3 DNA follows: TGTGCCAGCAGTTTACCCCCGGGGCTGGTGGGACAGGGCCCTTACGAGCAGTACTTC.

This sequence joins TRBV16 and TRBJ1-5, with D hard to call. The CDR3 contains 15 residues. V lost 2 bases to trimming and J lost 1 base, with 9 bases between them. The germline CDR1 and CDR2 sequences are KGHSY and FQNENV. The DNA for the CDR3 is TGTGCCAGCAGCCAAAGTACGGCCAGCAATCAGCCCCAGCATTTT. This codes for CASSQSTASNQPQHF.

This CDR3 reads CAWITGGTETQYF. CDR3 sequence (DNA): TGTGCCTGGATAACGGGGGGGACAGAGACCCAGTACTTC. V gene TRBV30 combines with J gene TRBJ2-5; 8 bases line up with TRBD2. Germline V gives CDR1 GTSNPN, CDR2 SVGIG (reference sequence). After removal of 4 bases from V and 4 bases from J, the junction contained 5 bases not matched to a gene. The CDR3 covers 13 residues.